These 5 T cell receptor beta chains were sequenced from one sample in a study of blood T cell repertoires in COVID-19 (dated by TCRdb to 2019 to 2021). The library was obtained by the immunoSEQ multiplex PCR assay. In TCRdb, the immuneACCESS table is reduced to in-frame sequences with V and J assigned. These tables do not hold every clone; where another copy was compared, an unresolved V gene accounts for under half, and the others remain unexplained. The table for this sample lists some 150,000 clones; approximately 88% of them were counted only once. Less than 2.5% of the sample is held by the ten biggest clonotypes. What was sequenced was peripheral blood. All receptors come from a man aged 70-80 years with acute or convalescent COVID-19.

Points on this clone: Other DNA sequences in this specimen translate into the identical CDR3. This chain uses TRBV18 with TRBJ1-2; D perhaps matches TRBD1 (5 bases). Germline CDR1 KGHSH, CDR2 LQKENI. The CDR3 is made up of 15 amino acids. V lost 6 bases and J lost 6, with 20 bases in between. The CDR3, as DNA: TGTGCCAGCTCGCCAGGTCAAGCAGGGAACGATGGCTACACCTTC. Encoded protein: CASSPGQAGNDGYTF.

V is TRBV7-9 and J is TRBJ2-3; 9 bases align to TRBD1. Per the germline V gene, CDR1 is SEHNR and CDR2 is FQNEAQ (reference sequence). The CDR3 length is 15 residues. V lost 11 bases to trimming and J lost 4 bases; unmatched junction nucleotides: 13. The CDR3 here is CAGTGGGSPADTQYF. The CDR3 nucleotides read TGTGCCGGTACAGGGGGCGGGAGTCCGGCAGATACGCAGTATTTT.

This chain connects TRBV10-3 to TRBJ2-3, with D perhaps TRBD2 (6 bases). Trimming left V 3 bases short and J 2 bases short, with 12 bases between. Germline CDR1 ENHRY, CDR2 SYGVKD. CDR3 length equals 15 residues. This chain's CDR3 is CAISEPGLLTDTQYF. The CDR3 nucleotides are TGTGCCATCAGTGAACCGGGACTTCTCACAGATACGCAGTATTTT.

The CDR3 DNA reads as TGTGCCAGCAGTTACCAAAGCGGGACAGGCCTCTACGAGCAGTACTTC. Protein product: CASSYQSGTGLYEQYF. The rearrangement links TRBV6-5 to TRBJ2-7; maybe TRBD1 (8 bases). This CDR3 has 16 amino acids. The germline gives CDR1 MNHEY, CDR2 SVGAGI. Trimming took 2 bases from V and 3 from J, leaving 17 bases between them.

The CDR3 nucleotides read TGTGCCAGCAGCTCCTCAGGGAAACACTCCTACGAGCAGTACTTC. Amino acids: CASSSSGKHSYEQYF. The chain carries TRBV7-2 and TRBJ2-7; possibly TRBD1 for D (5 bases). Germline values: CDR1 SGHTA, CDR2 FQGNSA. The CDR3 contains 15 residues. Trimming took 4 bases from V and 0 from J, leaving 13 bases between them.